The next 21 T cell receptor beta chains were all read from a single sample in a study of blood T cell repertoires in COVID-19. Generated by immunoSEQ multiplex PCR, the TCRdb table keeps only in-frame clones and is missing some. The table lists a few hundred thousand clones, around 87% of them singletons, with roughly 0.99% in the top ten. The specimen sequenced was PBMCs or T cells enriched from blood (not recorded which). These receptors were obtained from a man aged 18 to 35 who had recovered from COVID-19.

The V gene is TRBV7-9, the J gene TRBJ1-3; 11 bases agree with TRBD1. The CDR3 sequence is 16 residues long. Germline loops: CDR1 SEHNR, CDR2 FQNEAQ (reference sequence). J was trimmed by 4 bases and V by 3 bases; bases with no gene match: 5. The CDR3 is CASSFGQGARGNTIYF. Here the CDR3 DNA reads TGTGCCAGCAGCTTCGGACAGGGGGCGCGAGGAAACACCATATATTTT.

The chain links TRBV15 to TRBJ1-4; TRBD1 is a possible D gene (5 bases). This CDR3 has 15 amino acids. The ends were cut back, 7 bases at V and 8 bases at J, with 20 bases in the middle. Germline V gene sequence: CDR1 LNHNV, CDR2 YYDKDF (reference sequence). CDR3 DNA sequence: TGTGCCACCACCGAGGGCGGGGGTGGATGGGAAAAACTGTTTTTT. It specifies CATTEGGGGWEKLFF.

The V call is TRBV12-3 or TRBV12-4, the J call TRBJ1-1, with D possibly matching TRBD1 (5 bases). This CDR3 spans 12 amino acids. V lost 2 bases to trimming and J lost 10 bases, with 11 bases between them. The chain's CDR3 is CASSLQGIRAFF. CDR3 nucleotides: TGTGCCAGCAGTTTACAGGGAATCAGAGCTTTCTTT.

The chain combines TRBV27 with TRBJ1-1, with D unclear. The germline gives CDR1 MNHEY, CDR2 SMNVEV (reference sequence). This CDR3 spans 14 amino acids. Trimming pared 4 bases from V and 4 bases from J, leaving 13 bases between. CDR3 coding DNA: TGTGCCAGCAGTTCAAAGGGCGGGATCACTGAAGCTTTCTTT. As protein: CASSSKGGITEAFF.

This chain joins TRBV20-1 and TRBJ2-3; 9 bases align to TRBD1. Germline-derived CDR1 and CDR2 are DFQATT and SNEGSKA (reference sequence). V trimming: 3 bases; J trimming: 3 bases; junction bases outside the gene matches: 10. This CDR3 has 16 residues. Here the CDR3 reads CSASPYRGRGTDTQYF. The DNA for the CDR3 is TGCAGTGCTAGTCCTTACAGGGGGCGTGGGACAGATACGCAGTATTTT.

V gene TRBV24-1 combines with J gene TRBJ1-2; D is unresolved. The V gene lost 3 bases and the J gene lost 4 bases, with 8 bases spanning the gap. CDR1 is KGHDR and CDR2 is SFDVKD in the germline V gene. This CDR3 region has 13 residues. CDR3 sequence: CATSDAAFYGYTF. DNA of the CDR3: TGTGCCACCAGTGATGCGGCATTCTATGGCTACACCTTC.

The chain links TRBV19 to TRBJ2-1; D gene unclear. The CDR3 extends over 18 amino acids. Germline V CDR1 and CDR2: LNHDA, SQIVND (reference sequence). The V end lost 6 bases, the J end lost 0 bases, and 21 bases lay between the germline ends. The CDR3 loop is CASSIRGSSASSYNEQFF. The CDR3 nucleotides read TGTGCCAGTAGCATAAGAGGAAGTTCCGCGAGCTCCTACAATGAGCAGTTCTTC.

CDR3 loop: CASSQVGRGDGYTF. The CDR3 coding sequence is TGCGCCAGCAGCCAAGTTGGCAGGGGGGATGGCTACACCTTC. The chain employs TRBV4-1 and TRBJ1-2; 7 positions agree with TRBD1. Germline CDR1 MGHRA, CDR2 YSYEKL. The CDR3 contains 14 residues. V lost 1 base, J lost 6 bases, and 5 bases stayed unmatched.

V is TRBV2 and J is TRBJ1-5, with TRBD1 matching over 8 bases. The CDR3 spans 14 residues. Per the germline V gene, CDR1 is SNHLY and CDR2 is FYNNEI. Trimming at V came to 10 bases and at J to 2 bases, leaving 7 bases not matched to a gene. This chain's CDR3 is CAMKDRGGNQPQHF. The CDR3 bases are TGTGCCATGAAAGACAGGGGTGGCAATCAGCCCCAGCATTTT.

The genes are TRBV19 and TRBJ2-2; a weak D match, TRBD2 (6 bases). The length of the CDR3 is 15 residues. V was pared by 2 bases and J by 4 bases, with 11 bases between. Germline V gene sequence: CDR1 LNHDA, CDR2 SQIVND (reference sequence). The CDR3 reads CASSISAGTTGELFF. Written as DNA, the CDR3 is TGTGCCAGTAGTATATCGGCGGGGACCACCGGGGAGCTGTTTTTT.

The CDR3 DNA follows: TGTGCCACCAGCAGGAGGGACAGGGGGCTAGGGGAGCTGTTTTTT. Protein sequence: CATSRRDRGLGELFF. The chain joins TRBV15 to TRBJ2-2, with 12 bases fitting TRBD1. With 3 bases clipped from V and 8 bases from J, the junction kept 4 bases outside the gene matches. Per germline, CDR1 LNHNV and CDR2 YYDKDF (reference sequence). The CDR3 loop spans 15 amino acids.

The genes are TRBV11-2 and TRBJ2-1, with TRBD2 identical over 7 bases. J was trimmed by 3 bases and V by 1 base; bases with no gene match: 6. Germline loops: CDR1 SGHAT, CDR2 FQNNGV. The CDR3 loop spans 16 amino acids. CDR3 bases: TGTGCCAGCAGCTTAGGCCGGGGGGTTCTCTACAATGAGCAGTTCTTC. This encodes CASSLGRGVLYNEQFF.

V gene TRBV29-1 combines with J gene TRBJ2-5; 9 bases are a match to TRBD2. The germline V gene has CDR1 SQVTM and CDR2 ANQGSEA. The CDR3 is 14 residues long. Trimming took 4 bases from V and 4 from J; bases not matched to a gene: 7. The CDR3 DNA reads TGCAGCGTTGGAGTTAGCGGGAGTCCAGAGACCCAGTACTTC. This translates into CSVGVSGSPETQYF. The variable domain in full, completed from reference TRBV29-1 and TRBJ2-5, reads SAVISQKPSRDICQRGTSLTIQCQVDSQVTMMFWYRQQPGQSLTLIATANQGSEATYESGFVIDKFPISRPNLTFSTLTVSNMSPEDSSIYLCSVGVSGSPETQYFGPGTRLLVL.

This chain connects TRBV4-3 to TRBJ2-7; D remains ambiguous. CDR3 length: 15 residues. Germline lookup yields CDR1 LGHNA and CDR2 YSLEER. Trimming stripped 0 bases from V and 0 bases from J, with 9 bases between. The CDR3: CASSQDYGSSYEQYF. The CDR3 DNA follows: TGCGCCAGCAGCCAAGATTACGGTAGCTCCTACGAGCAGTACTTC.

The rearrangement uses TRBV5-1 and TRBJ2-1; TRBD1 agrees at 10 bases. The junction had 7 bases not matched to a gene; V was cut back by 5 bases and J by 8 bases. Germline CDR1 is SGHRS and CDR2 is YFSETQ. This CDR3 comprises 14 residues. CDR3 loop: CASSGQGGRYEQFF. Written as DNA, the CDR3 is TGCGCCAGCAGTGGACAGGGGGGTCGGTATGAGCAGTTCTTC.

This chain links TRBV7-3 with TRBJ2-2, with TRBD2 matching over 15 bases. CDR3 length: 17 amino acids. Losses at the gene ends were 5 bases for V and 5 bases for J; bases not matched to a gene: 6. Per germline, CDR1 SGHTA and CDR2 FQGTGA. This chain's CDR3 is CASSPPGLAGGTGELFF. The CDR3 DNA sequence: TGTGCCAGCAGCCCTCCGGGACTAGCGGGAGGTACCGGGGAGCTGTTTTTT.

The gene calls are TRBV7-9 and TRBJ2-5, with 10 bases fitting TRBD1. J was trimmed by 5 bases and V by 5 bases; bases with no gene match: 5. This CDR3 has 14 residues. Germline V gives CDR1 SEHNR, CDR2 FQNEAQ (reference sequence). The CDR3 DNA reads TGTGCCAGCAGCCAGGGACAGGGGCTGGAGACCCAGTACTTC. Its translation: CASSQGQGLETQYF.

The V call is TRBV3-1 (or the pseudogene TRBV3-2), the J call TRBJ1-2; TRBD1 might be the D (6 bases). Germline V gene sequence: CDR1 LGHDT, CDR2 YNNKEL (reference sequence). Trimming removed 1 base from V and 11 bases from J, with 11 bases in between. The CDR3 consists of 12 residues. CDR3 loop: CASSQASGVYTF. CDR3 DNA sequence: TGTGCCAGCAGCCAAGCTTCAGGGGTTTACACCTTC.

The chain employs TRBV29-1 and TRBJ2-2; D may be TRBD2 (7 bases). CDR1 is SQVTM and CDR2 is ANQGSEA in the germline V gene. The CDR3 runs 14 residues. V was pared by 6 bases and J by 0 bases, with 11 bases between. As DNA, the CDR3 is TGCAGCGTGGGGGGGCGGGCGAACACCGGGGAGCTGTTTTTT. This codes for CSVGGRANTGELFF.

V and J are TRBV6-5 and TRBJ1-2; D is undetermined. The V gene lost 11 bases and the J gene lost 2 bases, with 12 bases spanning the gap. The CDR3 extends over 12 amino acids. Germline V gives CDR1 MNHEY, CDR2 SVGAGI. CDR3 DNA: TGTGCCGCCCGTGGACTGAACTATGGCTACACCTTC. It translates to CAARGLNYGYTF.

CDR3 nucleotides: TGTGCCAGCAGTTTAGGGGCTAGCGGACTTGATGGGTTCTTC. It translates to CASSLGASGLDGFF. The chain employs TRBV28 and TRBJ2-1; 7 positions agree with TRBD2. The V and J ends lost 2 bases and 15 bases, in that order; junction bases with no gene match: 13. The CDR3 sequence is 14 residues long. From germline, CDR1 is MDHEN and CDR2 SYDVKM.